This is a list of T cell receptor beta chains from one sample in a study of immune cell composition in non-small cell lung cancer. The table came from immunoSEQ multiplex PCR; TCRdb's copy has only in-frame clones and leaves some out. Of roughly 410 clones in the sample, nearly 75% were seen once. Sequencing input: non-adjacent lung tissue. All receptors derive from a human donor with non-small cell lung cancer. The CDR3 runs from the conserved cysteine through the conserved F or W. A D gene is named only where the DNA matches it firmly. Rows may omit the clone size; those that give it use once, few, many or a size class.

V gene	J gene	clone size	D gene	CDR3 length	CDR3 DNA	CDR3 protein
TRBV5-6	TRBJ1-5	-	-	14	TGTGCCAGCAGCTTTACAGGGAGCAATCAGCCCCAGCATTTT	CASSFTGSNQPQHF
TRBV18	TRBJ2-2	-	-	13	TGTGCCAGCTCACCACAGGGGTCCGGGGAGCTGTTTTTT	CASSPQGSGELFF
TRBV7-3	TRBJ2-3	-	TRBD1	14	TGTGCCAGCAGCTCGGGACAGGGACTAGATACGCAGTATTTT	CASSSGQGLDTQYF
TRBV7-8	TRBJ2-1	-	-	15	TGTGCCAGCAGCTTAGCGTGGCCCAGCGAGAATGAGCAGTTCTTC	CASSLAWPSENEQFF
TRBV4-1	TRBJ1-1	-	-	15	TGCGCCAGCGTGAAGCCACGGGGGAGAAACACTGAAGCTTTCTTT	CASVKPRGRNTEAFF
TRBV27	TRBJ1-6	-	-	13	TGTGCCAGCTCCCCACGGTACGATGGTCCCGGGTTTTTT	CASSPRYDGPGFF
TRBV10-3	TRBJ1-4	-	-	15	TGTGCCATCGGGGGGGCCGGGGGACGGAATGAAAAACTGTTTTTT	CAIGGAGGRNEKLFF
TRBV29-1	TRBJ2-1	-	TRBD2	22	TGCAGCGGACTGCAGGGAGCGAGTCCGACTAGCGGGCACCACATATCCTACAATGAGCAGTTCTTC	CSGLQGASPTSGHHISYNEQFF
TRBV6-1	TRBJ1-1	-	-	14	TGTGCTAGCAGTGAAAGGTCAGGAAACACTGAAGCTTTCTTT	CASSERSGNTEAFF
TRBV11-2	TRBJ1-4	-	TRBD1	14	TGTGCCAGCAGCCCCGGACAGGGGAGGGAAAAACTGTTTTTT	CASSPGQGREKLFF
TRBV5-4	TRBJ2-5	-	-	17	TGTGCCAGCAGCTCCGACTTGGGGGCGGGTTCAGGGGAGACCCAGTACTTC	CASSSDLGAGSGETQYF
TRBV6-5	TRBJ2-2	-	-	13	TGTGCCAGCAGTGACGGGACACAAAGGGAGCTGTTTTTT	CASSDGTQRELFF
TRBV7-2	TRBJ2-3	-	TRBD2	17	TGTGCCAGCAGCTTAGAAGGTTGGACTAGCGGCACAGATACGCAGTATTTT	CASSLEGWTSGTDTQYF
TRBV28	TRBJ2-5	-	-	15	TGTGCCAGCAGTTTCCAGGGGGGTACTCAAGAGACCCAGTACTTC	CASSFQGGTQETQYF
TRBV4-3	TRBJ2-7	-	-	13	TGCGCCAGCAGCCCGACTCCTAGGCACGAGCAGTACTTC	CASSPTPRHEQYF
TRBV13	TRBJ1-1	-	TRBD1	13	TGTGCCAGCAGCACCAAGGCAGGGGGGGAAGCTTTCTTT	CASSTKAGGEAFF
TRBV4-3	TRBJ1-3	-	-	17	TGCGCCAGCAGCCAGAGATGGGGGGGGCGGTCTGGAAACACCATATATTTT	CASSQRWGGRSGNTIYF
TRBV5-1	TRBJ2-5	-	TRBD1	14	TGCGCCAGCAGGTTGGGACAGGGGCAAGAGACCCAGTACTTC	CASRLGQGQETQYF
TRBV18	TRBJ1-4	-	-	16	TGTGCCAGCTCACCCGTCCGAGCACAGGAATATGAAAAACTGTTTTTT	CASSPVRAQEYEKLFF
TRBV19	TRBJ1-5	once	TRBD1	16	TGTGCCAGTAGTGTTGACAGGGGCCTTAGCAATCAGCCCCAGCATTTT	CASSVDRGLSNQPQHF
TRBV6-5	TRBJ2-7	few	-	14	TGTGCCAGCAGTTCCCGGGACAAGTTCGTTAGGCAGTACTTC	CASSSRDKFVRQYF
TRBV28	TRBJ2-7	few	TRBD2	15	TGTGCCAGCAGTTTAGCAGCGGGGGGCACCTACGAGCAGTACTTC	CASSLAAGGTYEQYF
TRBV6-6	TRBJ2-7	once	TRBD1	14	TGTGCCAGCAGTTATTGGGACAGCCCCTACGAGCAGTACTTC	CASSYWDSPYEQYF
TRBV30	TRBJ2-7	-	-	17	TGTGCCTGGAGTGTACCCCCCCCGGAGGGATGGTCCTACGAGCAGTACTTC	CAWSVPPPEGWSYEQYF
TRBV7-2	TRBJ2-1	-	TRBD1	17	TGTGCCAGCAGCCCCCAGGTAGGGGGACAGGTGTACAATGAGCAGTTCTTC	CASSPQVGGQVYNEQFF
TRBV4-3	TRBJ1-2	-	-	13	TGCGCCAGCAGCCCGGGGAGATCTCGAGGCTACACCTTC	CASSPGRSRGYTF
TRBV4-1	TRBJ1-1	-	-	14	TGCGCCAGCAGCCAAGTTGATCGCGACACTGAAGCTTTCTTT	CASSQVDRDTEAFF
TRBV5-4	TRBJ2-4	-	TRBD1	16	TGTGCCAGCAGCCTCGACAGGGTTGGTTCCAAAAACATTCAGTACTTC	CASSLDRVGSKNIQYF
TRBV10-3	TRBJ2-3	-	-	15	TGTGCCATCAGTGATCCCGAGGGGGGAGGGGATACGCAGTATTTT	CAISDPEGGGDTQYF
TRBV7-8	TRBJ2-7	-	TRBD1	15	TGTGCCAGCAGCCCTCCGAGACAGGGGGGCTACGAGCAGTACTTC	CASSPPRQGGYEQYF
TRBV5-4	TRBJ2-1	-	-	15	TGTGCCAGCAGCTTGCCGGGGGTTCCCTACAATGAGCAGTTCTTC	CASSLPGVPYNEQFF
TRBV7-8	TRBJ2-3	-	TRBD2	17	TGTGCCAGCAGCTACTCATTTAGCGGGGGGGCATGGGATACGCAGTATTTT	CASSYSFSGGAWDTQYF
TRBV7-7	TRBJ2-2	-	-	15	TGTGCTAGCAGCTTTCACGGGGTAACGGCCGGGGAGCTGTTTTTT	CASSFHGVTAGELFF
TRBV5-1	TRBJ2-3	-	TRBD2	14	TGCGCCAGCACCCCGGGGGGTAGCACAGATACGCAGTATTTT	CASTPGGSTDTQYF
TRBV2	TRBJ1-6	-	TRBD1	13	TGTGCCAGAGGGACAGGGGGCAATTCACCCCTCCACTTT	CARGTGGNSPLHF
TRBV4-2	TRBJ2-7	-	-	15	TGTGCCAGCAGCCCTCGGACAGAGGGCTCCTACGAGCAGTACTTC	CASSPRTEGSYEQYF
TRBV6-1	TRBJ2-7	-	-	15	TGTGCCAGCAGTGTTAGGCAGGGCACAGCCTACGAGCAGTACTTC	CASSVRQGTAYEQYF
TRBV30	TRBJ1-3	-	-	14	TGTGCCTGGAGTGTCTGGGGAGCTGGAAACACCATATATTTT	CAWSVWGAGNTIYF
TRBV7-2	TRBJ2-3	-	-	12	TGTGCCAGCAGCCAGTACACAGATACGCAGTATTTT	CASSQYTDTQYF
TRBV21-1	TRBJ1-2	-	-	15	TGTGCCAGCAGCCACGGACGGACTGGTTGTTATGGCTACACCTTC	CASSHGRTGCYGYTF
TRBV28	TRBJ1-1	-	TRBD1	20	TGTGCCAGCAGTTTATCTTTCAGGACAGGGACTCCATTAACGAACACTGAAGCTTTCTTT	CASSLSFRTGTPLTNTEAFF
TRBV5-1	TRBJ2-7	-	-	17	TGCGCCAGCAGCTCGAACCCAGGCCCCGGGAGTTTTGGTGAGCAGTACTTC	CASSSNPGPGSFGEQYF
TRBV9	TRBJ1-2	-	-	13	TGTGCCAGCAGCGTAGAGCTCGAGTATGGCTACACCTTC	CASSVELEYGYTF
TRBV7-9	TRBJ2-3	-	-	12	TGTGCCAGCAGCTCCCCCAGGGATACGCAGTATTTT	CASSSPRDTQYF
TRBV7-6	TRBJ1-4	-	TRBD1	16	TGTGCCAGCAGCCGAGAACAGGGGGCAAGGGGTGAAAAACTGTTTTTT	CASSREQGARGEKLFF
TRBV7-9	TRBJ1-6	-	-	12	TGTGCCAGCAGGGCAGGCAATTCACCCCTCCACTTT	CASRAGNSPLHF
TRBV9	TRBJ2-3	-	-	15	TGTGCCAGCAGCGTAGAAGGGGTCAACACAGATACGCAGTATTTT	CASSVEGVNTDTQYF
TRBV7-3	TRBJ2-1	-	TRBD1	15	TGTGCCAGCAGTCCCCGGACAGGGAGGTACAATGAGCAGTTCTTC	CASSPRTGRYNEQFF
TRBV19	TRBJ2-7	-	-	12	TGTGCCAGTAGCGCGGTTTCCTACGAGCAGTACTTC	CASSAVSYEQYF
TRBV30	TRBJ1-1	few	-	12	TGTGCCACCTCGCGACAGAACACTGAAGCTTTCTTT	CATSRQNTEAFF
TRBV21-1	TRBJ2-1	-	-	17	TGTGCCAGCAGCAAAGACGGAACGGGGGGCTCCTACAATGAGCAGTTCTTC	CASSKDGTGGSYNEQFF
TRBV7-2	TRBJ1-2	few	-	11	TGTGCCAGCAGCTTCGGGGTTGGCTACACCTTC	CASSFGVGYTF